This entry lists 21 T cell receptor beta chains sequenced from one sample in a study of control samples from healthy donors and cancer patients. The assay was immunoSEQ multiplex PCR, and TCRdb's table has in-frame clones only and misses some. The sample carries around 180,000 clones, around 92% recorded once. The sequencing input was blood. The receptors shown here come from a woman in her thirties or forties in good health.

The chain recombines TRBV19 with TRBJ1-5; D remains unclear. Per the germline V gene, CDR1 is LNHDA and CDR2 is SQIVND (reference sequence). The CDR3 is made up of 14 amino acids. Trimming cost V 6 bases and J 4 bases, with 13 bases left between them. CDR3 protein: CASSPTRLNQPQHF. In DNA form, the CDR3 reads TGTGCCAGTAGCCCCACCCGGCTAAATCAGCCCCAGCATTTT.

Here the CDR3 reads CATSDSRDGDNQQYF. The DNA of the CDR3 is TGTGCCACCAGTGATTCCCGGGACGGAGACAATCAACAGTACTTC. V is TRBV24-1 and J is TRBJ2-7, with D perhaps being TRBD1 or TRBD2 (5 bases each). V was clipped by 2 bases and J by 10 bases, with 20 bases between them. The germline CDR1 and CDR2 sequences are KGHDR and SFDVKD. CDR3 length equals 15 residues.

The rearrangement uses TRBV11-2 and TRBJ1-1; 7 bases are a match to TRBD1. Germline values: CDR1 SGHAT, CDR2 FQNNGV. V shed 5 bases and J 5 bases; nucleotides not matched to a gene: 11. The CDR3 loop spans 15 amino acids. The CDR3 coding sequence is TGTGCCAGCAGCACCCAATACAGGGGTGGGACTGAAGCTTTCTTT. Its protein product is CASSTQYRGGTEAFF.

This clone appeared a few times. The chain recombines TRBV3-1 (or the pseudogene TRBV3-2) with TRBJ2-7, with D unresolved. V was shortened by 8 bases and J by 2 bases, with 16 bases between the two germline ends. CDR3 length: 14 amino acids. Germline V CDR1 and CDR2: LGHDT, YNNKEL (reference sequence). CDR3 in amino acids: CASGSGYAPYEQYF. In DNA form, the CDR3 reads TGTGCCAGCGGCTCCGGGTACGCACCCTACGAGCAGTACTTC.

J is TRBJ1-5 and V is TRBV6-6; a weak D match, TRBD1 (5 bases). This CDR3 spans 18 amino acids. Per the germline V gene, CDR1 is MNHNY and CDR2 is SVGAGI (reference sequence). V was trimmed by 5 bases and J by 0 bases, leaving 20 bases between them. The DNA of the CDR3 is TGTGCCAGCAGTCCCAGGGTCCTTGCTCGGTATAGCAATCAGCCCCAGCATTTT. This sequence encodes CASSPRVLARYSNQPQHF.

J is TRBJ2-7 and V is TRBV19, with D perhaps given as TRBD1 or TRBD2 (5 bases each). This CDR3 comprises 14 residues. Per germline, CDR1 LNHDA and CDR2 SQIVND (reference sequence). Between the trimmed V and J ends, which lost 5 bases and 5 bases, there was a span of 16 bases. CDR3 sequence (DNA): TGTGCCAGTAGTTGGGACCTGGAAGGGAACGAGCAGTACTTC. Its translation is CASSWDLEGNEQYF.

This chain connects TRBV19 to TRBJ2-7; unclear D gene. Trimming left V 4 bases short and J 3 bases short, with 13 bases between. Per germline, CDR1 LNHDA and CDR2 SQIVND (reference sequence). The CDR3 covers 14 residues. The CDR3 region is CASSRYTDNYEQYF. In DNA form, the CDR3 reads TGTGCCAGTAGTAGGTATACAGATAACTACGAGCAGTACTTC.

The genes are TRBV7-6 and TRBJ2-5, with 7 bases fitting TRBD2. Germline-derived CDR1 and CDR2 are SGHVS and FNYEAQ. The length of the CDR3 is 15 residues. V lost 1 base to trimming and J lost 5 bases; unmatched junction nucleotides: 7. The CDR3 DNA reads as TGTGCCAGCAGCTTAGTTGTCGGGGGGATTGAGACCCAGTACTTC. Its translation: CASSLVVGGIETQYF.

With respect to this clone: An end of the junction differs from the germline gene, which may be a read error. The gene calls are TRBV14 and TRBJ1-2; tentatively, D is TRBD1 (6 bases). CDR3 length equals 18 residues. Germline-derived CDR1 and CDR2 are SGHDN and FVKESK. The CDR3 protein is CASSQEKWDTEGDYSYTF. The CDR3, as DNA: TGTGCCAGCAGCCAAGAAAAGTGGGACACCGAGGGAGACTATAGCTACACCTTC.

CDR3 DNA sequence: TGTGCCAGCAGCCCGGGACTAGGCATAGGCGAGCAGTACTTC. Translated, it gives CASSPGLGIGEQYF. The V gene is TRBV7-2, the J gene TRBJ2-7; 8 nucleotides align to TRBD2. Trimming took 5 bases from V and 6 from J; bases not matched to a gene: 9. In germline, CDR1 is SGHTA, CDR2 FQGNSA. There are 14 residues in the CDR3.

The chain joins TRBV18 to TRBJ2-7, with D perhaps TRBD2 (7 bases). Germline CDR1 and CDR2: KGHSH and LQKENI. V shed 4 bases and J shed 6 bases, with 13 bases lying between them. The CDR3 covers 13 residues. This CDR3 is CASSQGGGSEQYF. The CDR3 DNA sequence: TGTGCCAGCTCACAGGGGGGAGGGTCCGAGCAGTACTTC.

The chain carries TRBV15 and TRBJ1-4; no clear D. Trimming took 0 bases from V and 4 from J, leaving 9 bases between them. There are 15 residues in the CDR3. From germline, CDR1 is LNHNV and CDR2 YYDKDF (reference sequence). The CDR3: CATSRDGGSNEKLFF. CDR3 coding DNA: TGTGCCACCAGCAGAGATGGAGGGAGTAATGAAAAACTGTTTTTT. Filled out from reference TRBV15 and TRBJ1-4, the complete variable domain reads DAMVIQNPRYQVTQFGKPVTLSCSQTLNHNVMYWYQQKSSQAPKLLFHYYDKDFNNEADTPDNFQSRRPNTSFCFLDIRSPGLGDTAMYLCATSRDGGSNEKLFFGSGTQLSVL.

The CDR3 nucleotides read TGTGCCAGCTCACCACGTGAGGCCTCTGGGGGTGAAAAACTGTTTTTT. Protein: CASSPREASGGEKLFF. V is TRBV18 and J is TRBJ1-4; D possibly corresponds to TRBD1 (5 bases). In germline, CDR1 is KGHSH, CDR2 LQKENI. This CDR3 comprises 16 residues. The V and J ends lost 1 base and 7 bases respectively, with 16 bases between them.

The chain uses TRBV7-8 and TRBJ2-3, with D unclear. This CDR3 comprises 13 residues. CDR1 SGHVS and CDR2 FQNEAQ come from the germline V gene. The V and J ends lost 4 bases and 4 bases respectively, with 9 bases between them. The CDR3 DNA reads as TGTGCCAGCAGCTCGACCACTGCAGATACGCAGTATTTT. The encoded protein is CASSSTTADTQYF.

This chain connects TRBV6-5 to TRBJ1-6, with D unclear. The CDR3 runs 14 residues. Trimming pared 7 bases from V and 10 bases from J, leaving 17 bases between. The germline V gene encodes CDR1 MNHEY and CDR2 SVGAGI. The CDR3 spells CASNRGGVGSPLHF. The CDR3 DNA follows: TGTGCCAGCAACCGAGGCGGGGTTGGGTCACCCCTCCACTTT.

The gene calls are TRBV19 and TRBJ1-2, with D possibly TRBD1 on 5 matching bases. The length of the CDR3 is 14 residues. With 7 bases removed from V and 0 bases from J, the gap between germline ends came to 12 bases. Germline values: CDR1 LNHDA, CDR2 SQIVND (reference sequence). CDR3 sequence (DNA): TGTGCCAGTACTCGGGACCAATCTAACTATGGCTACACCTTC. The encoded protein is CASTRDQSNYGYTF. The full variable domain, completed using reference TRBV19 and TRBJ1-2, is DGGITQSPKYLFRKEGQNVTLSCEQNLNHDAMYWYRQDPGQGLRLIYYSQIVNDFQKGDIAEGYSVSREKKESFPLTVTSAQKNPTAFYLCASTRDQSNYGYTFGSGTRLTVV.

On this clone itself: Additional DNA sequences in this sample encode the identical CDR3. This chain links TRBV3-1 (or the pseudogene TRBV3-2) with TRBJ2-5; no firm D call. CDR1 LGHDT and CDR2 YNNKEL come from the germline V gene (reference sequence). This CDR3 has 13 amino acids. V lost 2 bases, J lost 4 bases, and 8 bases lay in between. The DNA for the CDR3 is TGTGCCAGCAGCCAACGGCTTGGAGAGACCCAGTACTTC. It yields the protein CASSQRLGETQYF.

The CDR3 sequence is CASSLLYEAGNTEAFF. The CDR3 DNA is TGCGCCAGCAGCTTGCTATACGAGGCGGGGAACACTGAAGCTTTCTTT. V usage is TRBV5-1 and J usage is TRBJ1-1; D uncertain. CDR3 length: 16 amino acids. The V and J ends lost 1 base and 1 base respectively, with 14 bases between them. In germline, CDR1 is SGHRS, CDR2 YFSETQ.

This rearrangement joins TRBV9 to TRBJ1-1; weak D call: TRBD1 (5 bases). Germline CDR1 SGDLS, CDR2 YYNGEE. Trimming stripped 4 bases from V and 4 bases from J, with 14 bases between. The CDR3 is made up of 14 amino acids. Here the CDR3 DNA reads TGTGCCAGCAGCACCATACAGGCAAGCACTGAAGCTTTCTTT. Amino acids: CASSTIQASTEAFF.

This clone was seen only a few times. V and J are TRBV5-1 and TRBJ1-2; D is perhaps TRBD1 (6 bases). V lost 3 bases, J lost 0 bases, and 12 bases lay in between. Germline values: CDR1 SGHRS, CDR2 YFSETQ. The CDR3 consists of 15 residues. CDR3 nucleotide sequence: TGCGCCAGCAGCTCTTCCGGGGGCCCTAACTATGGCTACACCTTC. Protein product: CASSSSGGPNYGYTF.

The genes are TRBV13 and TRBJ2-3; D is unclear. This CDR3 contains 11 residues. Germline V gene sequence: CDR1 PRHDT, CDR2 FYEKMQ (reference sequence). V lost 5 bases, J lost 5 bases, and 5 bases lay in between. The CDR3 sequence: CASSAGDTQYF. Written as DNA, the CDR3 is TGTGCCAGCAGCGCCGGAGATACGCAGTATTTT. Filled out from reference TRBV13 and TRBJ2-3, the complete variable domain reads AAGVIQSPRHLIKEKRETATLKCYPIPRHDTVYWYQQGPGQDPQFLISFYEKMQSDKGSIPDRFSAQQFSDYHSELNMSSLELGDSALYFCASSAGDTQYFGPGTRLTVL.